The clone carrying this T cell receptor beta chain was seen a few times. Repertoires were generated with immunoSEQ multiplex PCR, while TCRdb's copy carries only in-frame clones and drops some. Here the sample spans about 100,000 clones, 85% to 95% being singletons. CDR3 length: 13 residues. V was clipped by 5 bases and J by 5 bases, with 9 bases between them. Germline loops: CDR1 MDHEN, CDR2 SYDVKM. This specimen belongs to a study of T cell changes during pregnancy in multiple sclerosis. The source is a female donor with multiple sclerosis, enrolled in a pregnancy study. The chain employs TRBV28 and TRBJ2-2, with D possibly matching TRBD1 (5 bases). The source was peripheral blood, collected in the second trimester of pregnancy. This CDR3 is CASSASGTGELFF. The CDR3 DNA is TGTGCCAGCAGTGCCTCAGGGACCGGGGAGCTGTTTTTT.